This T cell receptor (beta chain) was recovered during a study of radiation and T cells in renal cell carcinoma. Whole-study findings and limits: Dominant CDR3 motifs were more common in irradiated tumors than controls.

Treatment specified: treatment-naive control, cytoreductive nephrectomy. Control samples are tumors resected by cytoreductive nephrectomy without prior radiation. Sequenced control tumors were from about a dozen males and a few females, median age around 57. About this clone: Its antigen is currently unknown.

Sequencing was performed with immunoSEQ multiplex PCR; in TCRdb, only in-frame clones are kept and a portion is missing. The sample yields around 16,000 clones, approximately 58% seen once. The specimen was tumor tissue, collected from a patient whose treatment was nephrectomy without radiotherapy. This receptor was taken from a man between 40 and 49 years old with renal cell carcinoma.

The CDR3 here is CASRGSEDHEKLFF. The CDR3 bases are TGTGCCAGCAGAGGCTCGGAGGACCATGAAAAACTGTTTTTT. The chain links TRBV9 to TRBJ1-4; D uncertain. Germline lookup yields CDR1 SGDLS and CDR2 YYNGEE. The CDR3 length is 14 residues. The V end was cut by 5 bases, the J end by 6 bases, with 14 bases between.